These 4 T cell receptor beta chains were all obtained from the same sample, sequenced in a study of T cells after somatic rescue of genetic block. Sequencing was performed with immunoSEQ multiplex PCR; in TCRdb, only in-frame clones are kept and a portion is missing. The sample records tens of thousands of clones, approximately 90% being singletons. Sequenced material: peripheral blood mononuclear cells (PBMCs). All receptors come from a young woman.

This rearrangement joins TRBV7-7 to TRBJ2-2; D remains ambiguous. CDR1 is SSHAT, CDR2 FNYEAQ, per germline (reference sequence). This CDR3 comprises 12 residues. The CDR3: CAATSNTGELFF. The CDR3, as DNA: TGTGCAGCGACATCGAACACCGGGGAGCTGTTTTTT.

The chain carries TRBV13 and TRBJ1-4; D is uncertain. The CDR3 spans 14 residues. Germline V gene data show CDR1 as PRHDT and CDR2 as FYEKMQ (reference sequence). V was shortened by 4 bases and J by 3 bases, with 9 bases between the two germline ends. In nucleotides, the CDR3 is TGTGCCAGCAGCTATGGGGTAGCTAATGAAAAACTGTTTTTT. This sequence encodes CASSYGVANEKLFF.

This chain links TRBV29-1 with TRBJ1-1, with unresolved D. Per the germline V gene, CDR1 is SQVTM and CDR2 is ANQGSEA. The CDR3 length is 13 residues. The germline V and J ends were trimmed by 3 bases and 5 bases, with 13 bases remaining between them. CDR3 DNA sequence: TGCAGCGTTGACAAGGGTCGAGATACTGAAGCTTTCTTT. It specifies CSVDKGRDTEAFF.

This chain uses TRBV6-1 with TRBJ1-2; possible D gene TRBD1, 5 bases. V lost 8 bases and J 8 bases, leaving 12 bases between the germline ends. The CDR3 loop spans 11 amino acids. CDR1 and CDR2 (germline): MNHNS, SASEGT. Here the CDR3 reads CASRGGGGYTF. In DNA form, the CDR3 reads TGTGCCAGCCGGGGCGGAGGAGGCTACACCTTC.